The rows below give T cell receptor beta chains drawn from one sample of a study of T cells in Graves' hyperthyroidism and ophthalmopathy. MiXCR, run by TCRdb on the multiplex PCR reads, gives a single entry per CDR3 protein. The table has about 560,000 distinct CDR3 sequences, approximately 16% seen once; the top ten hold around 18%. The sequenced sample was blood. These receptors came from a woman between 18 and 30 years old with Graves' hyperthyroidism. The CDR3 runs from the conserved cysteine through the conserved F or W. Fields, in order: D gene, J gene, V gene, CDR3 protein. D genes are given only for firm matches.

d_gene: TRBD1; j_gene: TRBJ1-3; v_gene: TRBV5-1; CDR3aa: CASSPDRGRFGNTIYF
d_gene: TRBD1; j_gene: TRBJ1-1; v_gene: TRBV19; CDR3aa: CASGTGRMNTEAFF
d_gene: NA; j_gene: TRBJ2-1; v_gene: TRBV7-9; CDR3aa: CASSSRKDGSSYNEQFF
d_gene: TRBD2; j_gene: TRBJ2-1; v_gene: TRBV20-1; CDR3aa: CSARDSGSNYNEQFF
d_gene: TRBD2; j_gene: TRBJ2-7; v_gene: TRBV11-2; CDR3aa: CASSTGTSGAYEQYF
d_gene: NA; j_gene: TRBJ1-4; v_gene: TRBV7-2; CDR3aa: CASSLGGLWEKLFF
d_gene: NA; j_gene: TRBJ1-2; v_gene: TRBV9; CDR3aa: CASSPAGDGYGYTF
d_gene: NA; j_gene: TRBJ2-5; v_gene: TRBV15; CDR3aa: CATSISRLQETQYF
d_gene: NA; j_gene: TRBJ2-7; v_gene: TRBV4-3; CDR3aa: CASSLGVAYEQYF
d_gene: NA; j_gene: TRBJ2-2; v_gene: TRBV5-1; CDR3aa: CAGTQGPSTGELFF
d_gene: TRBD2; j_gene: TRBJ2-1; v_gene: TRBV15; CDR3aa: CATSTLAGDSSYNEQFF
d_gene: TRBD2; j_gene: TRBJ2-1; v_gene: TRBV28; CDR3aa: CASSWGIAGGPDNEQFF